This paragraph reports one TCR beta chain. Its antigen is unidentified. V was shortened by 1 base and J by 3 bases, with 7 bases between the two germline ends. CDR3 length equals 14 residues. Germline loops: CDR1 SEHNR, CDR2 FQNEAQ (reference sequence). Generated by immunoSEQ multiplex PCR, the TCRdb table keeps only in-frame clones and is missing some. In the table there are 550,000 to 700,000 clones, about three quarters of which are singletons. The data stem from a study of shared clonotypes between healthy human individuals. Study summary: Donors, aged 18 to 49, were a couple of women and a few men. Findings and limits, study-wide: Relative to memory subsets, naive subsets generally showed larger estimated richness. When naive CD4 clonotypes were compared across several donors, about 4.8% were shared.

This TCR was recovered from a woman in her 30s in good health. The J gene is TRBJ1-3, the V gene TRBV7-9, with unresolved D. The sequenced sample was memory CD4+ T cells sorted from blood. Subset indicated: CD45RA-negative fraction. This chain's CDR3 is CASSLEAVGNTIYF. The CDR3 DNA sequence: TGTGCCAGCAGCTTAGAGGCAGTTGGAAACACCATATATTTT.